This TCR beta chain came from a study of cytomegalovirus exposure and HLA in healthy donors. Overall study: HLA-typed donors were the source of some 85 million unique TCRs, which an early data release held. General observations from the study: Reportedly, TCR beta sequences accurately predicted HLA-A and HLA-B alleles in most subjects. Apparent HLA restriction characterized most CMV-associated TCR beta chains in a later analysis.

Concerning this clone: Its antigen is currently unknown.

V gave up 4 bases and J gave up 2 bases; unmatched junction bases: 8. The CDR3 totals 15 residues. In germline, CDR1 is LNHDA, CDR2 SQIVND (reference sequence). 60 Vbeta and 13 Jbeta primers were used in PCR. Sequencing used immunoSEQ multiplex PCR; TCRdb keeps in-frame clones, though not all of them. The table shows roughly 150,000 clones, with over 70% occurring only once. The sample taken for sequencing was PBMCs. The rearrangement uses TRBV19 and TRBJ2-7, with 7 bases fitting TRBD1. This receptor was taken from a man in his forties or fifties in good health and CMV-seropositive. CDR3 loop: CASSTGTALAYEQYF. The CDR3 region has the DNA TGTGCCAGTAGTACCGGGACAGCCCTGGCCTACGAGCAGTACTTC.